The next 9 T cell receptor beta chains were all read from a single sample in a study of blood T cell repertoires in COVID-19. TCRdb keeps only in-frame clones here, not all; method: immunoSEQ multiplex PCR. The profile shows approximately 110,000 clones, roughly 72% of them singletons. Sequencing was performed on peripheral blood. The source is a man older than 75 with acute or convalescent COVID-19.

The J gene is TRBJ1-2, the V gene TRBV4-3; 7 nucleotides line up with TRBD1. Germline-derived CDR1 and CDR2 are LGHNA and YSLEER. The CDR3 loop spans 17 amino acids. After removal of 0 bases from V and 4 bases from J, the junction contained 11 bases not matched to a gene. CDR3 nucleotide sequence: TGCGCCAGCAGCCAAGATCCCAGGACAGGCACCCTCTATGGCTACACCTTC. This codes for CASSQDPRTGTLYGYTF.

The V call is TRBV24-1, the J call TRBJ2-4, with TRBD2 as a possible D gene (7 bases). This CDR3 region has 14 residues. Trimming stripped 4 bases from V and 7 bases from J, with 13 bases between. Per the germline V gene, CDR1 is KGHDR and CDR2 is SFDVKD. CDR3 amino acids: CATSDNREGNIQYF. In nucleotides, the CDR3 is TGTGCCACCAGTGACAACAGGGAGGGGAACATTCAGTACTTC.

The rearrangement links TRBV12-3 or TRBV12-4 to TRBJ2-5, with TRBD2 matching 9 bases. This CDR3 comprises 13 residues. J gave up 7 bases and V 7 bases, and 7 bases lay outside the gene matches. CDR3 sequence reads: CASTLAGVGTQYF. The CDR3 nucleotides are TGTGCCAGCACCTTAGCGGGAGTAGGGACCCAGTACTTC.

This chain joins TRBV7-2 and TRBJ2-1; weak D call: TRBD2 (5 bases). Between the trimmed V and J ends, which lost 4 bases and 4 bases, there was a span of 8 bases. The CDR3 sequence is 13 residues long. The germline V gene encodes CDR1 SGHTA and CDR2 FQGNSA. CDR3 sequence (DNA): TGTGCCAGCAGCTCGAAGCGGTACAATGAGCAGTTCTTC. It encodes CASSSKRYNEQFF.

This chain links TRBV29-1 with TRBJ2-1; 7 bases match TRBD2. The CDR3 has 14 residues. The V gene's germline CDR1 is SQVTM and CDR2 ANQGSEA. The V segment lost 4 bases and the J segment 0 bases; nucleotides outside the gene matches: 3. CDR3 sequence reads: CSVGGGSSYNEQFF. CDR3 bases: TGCAGCGTTGGAGGCGGGAGCTCCTACAATGAGCAGTTCTTC.

The rearrangement joins TRBV5-1 to TRBJ2-7; 9 bases line up with TRBD2. The trim removed 4 bases at V and 7 bases at J, leaving 12 bases unmatched. The CDR3 loop spans 15 amino acids. Germline CDR1 and CDR2: SGHRS and YFSETQ. The CDR3 loop reads CASSPLAGAEGEQYF. The CDR3 nucleotides read TGCGCCAGCAGCCCCTTAGCGGGGGCCGAGGGAGAGCAGTACTTC.

This rearrangement joins TRBV7-9 to TRBJ2-5, with 10 nucleotides matching TRBD2. The J segment lost 2 bases and the V segment lost 5 bases, leaving 14 bases of the junction unmatched. The CDR3 runs to 18 residues. Germline V lookup: CDR1 SEHNR, CDR2 FQNEAQ (reference sequence). CDR3 in DNA: TGTGCCAGCAGCCCTAAGGCCCGACTAGCGGGTAAACAAGAGACCCAGTACTTC. Translating gives CASSPKARLAGKQETQYF.

The rearrangement links TRBV28 to TRBJ1-4; 8 bases align to TRBD1. This CDR3 is built from 14 residues. The germline CDR1 and CDR2 sequences are MDHEN and SYDVKM. The V and J ends lost 8 bases and 3 bases, in that order; junction bases with no gene match: 5. The CDR3: CASATGGPNEKLFF. The CDR3 nucleotides read TGTGCCAGCGCTACAGGGGGACCTAATGAAAAACTGTTTTTT.

The J gene is TRBJ2-1, the V gene TRBV20-1, with 7 bases aligning to TRBD2. The CDR3 extends over 15 amino acids. The germline CDR1 and CDR2 sequences are DFQATT and SNEGSKA (reference sequence). V was pared by 3 bases and J by 0 bases, with 5 bases of the junction left unmatched. The CDR3 nucleotides are TGCAGTGCTAGTCGAGCGGGAAGCTCCTACAATGAGCAGTTCTTC. Amino acid sequence: CSASRAGSSYNEQFF.